This T cell receptor beta chain was recorded in a study of cytomegalovirus exposure and HLA in healthy donors. Study-wide points: The only immune exposure information that was available was CMV serostatus.

A multiplex PCR was run with 60 Vbeta primers and 13 Jbeta primers. Here immunoSEQ multiplex PCR was the method, and the copy in TCRdb shows in-frame clones only, minus some. This sample lists 100,000 to 150,000 clones; its ten largest clones have 1.7%. The V gene's germline CDR1 is ENHRY and CDR2 SYGVKD. The CDR3 is 15 amino acids. Trimming removed 0 bases from V and 1 base from J, with 10 bases in between. To note about this clone: The antigen is not known.

The rearrangement joins TRBV10-3 to TRBJ2-7; D gene uncertain. The sequence was collected from a man between 18 and 35 years old in good health and CMV-seronegative. The sequenced material came from PBMCs. DNA for the CDR3: TGTGCCATCAGTGAGTCCGCAGGAAGTTCCTACGAGCAGTACTTC. It is translated as CAISESAGSSYEQYF.